This entry lists 24 T cell receptor beta chains sequenced from one sample in a study of beta chain features in type 1 diabetes. Every isolated RNA sample was fully reverse transcribed, so sequencing captured expressed TCRB transcripts. TCRdb's copy holds only in-frame clones and misses some; the assay was immunoSEQ multiplex PCR. Here the sample spans 30,000 to 45,000 clones, roughly 67% being singletons. The sample was Tregs from blood. These receptors all come from a woman between 25 and 40 years old in good health.

V gene TRBV6-1 combines with J gene TRBJ1-1; 8 nucleotides align to TRBD1. Looked up from germline, CDR1 is MNHNS and CDR2 is SASEGT. Losses at the gene ends were 6 bases for V and 4 bases for J; bases not matched to a gene: 10. This CDR3 region has 15 residues. CDR3 residues: CASSLRQGRGTEAFF. DNA for the CDR3: TGTGCCAGCAGCCTACGACAGGGGAGGGGCACTGAAGCTTTCTTT.

The V call is TRBV2, the J call TRBJ2-7; D is unresolved. Trimming took 6 bases from V and 3 from J, leaving 9 bases between them. This CDR3 is built from 12 residues. CDR1 is SNHLY and CDR2 is FYNNEI in the germline V gene. The DNA for the CDR3 is TGTGCCAGCAGCGCCGGGTACTACGAGCAGTACTTC. Protein product: CASSAGYYEQYF.

The rearrangement joins TRBV5-4 to TRBJ1-2; unclear D gene. This CDR3 spans 12 amino acids. Trimming took 2 bases from V and 7 from J, leaving 9 bases between them. Germline values: CDR1 SGHNT, CDR2 YYREEE (reference sequence). CDR3 amino acids: CASSLSGFGYTF. For the CDR3, the DNA is TGTGCCAGCAGCTTATCGGGATTTGGCTACACCTTC.

A few counts support this clone. This chain joins TRBV27 and TRBJ1-2, with D possibly TRBD1 on 6 matching bases. This CDR3 has 15 amino acids. Germline V gene lookup returns CDR1 MNHEY and CDR2 SMNVEV (reference sequence). V was cut by 3 bases and J by 4 bases, with 15 bases left in between. DNA for the CDR3: TGTGCCAGCAGTTTTGACGGGACACAAATCTATGGCTACACCTTC. Residues: CASSFDGTQIYGYTF.

The V and J genes are TRBV11-2 and TRBJ2-1; 9 bases match TRBD2. The ends lost 2 bases at V and 8 bases at J; junction bases unmatched: 10. The CDR3 covers 16 residues. Germline CDR1 and CDR2: SGHAT and FQNNGV. CDR3 sequence (DNA): TGTGCCAGCAGCTTATTACCTAGCGGGAAGGGGTATGAGCAGTTCTTC. Its protein is CASSLLPSGKGYEQFF.

This clone has more than one count but fewer than ten. The V call is TRBV11-2, the J call TRBJ2-3, with D unresolved. V lost 4 bases and J 0 bases, leaving 14 bases between the germline ends. Looked up from germline, CDR1 is SGHAT and CDR2 is FQNNGV. The CDR3 sequence is 16 residues long. The CDR3 spells CASSSYTTGSTDTQYF. Here the CDR3 DNA reads TGTGCCAGCAGCTCCTATACGACTGGGAGCACAGATACGCAGTATTTT.

This chain uses TRBV30 with TRBJ1-5; no firm D call. There are 16 residues in the CDR3. The germline V and J ends were trimmed by 5 bases and 2 bases, with 19 bases remaining between them. Germline CDR1 and CDR2: GTSNPN and SVGIG (reference sequence). The CDR3 spells CAWGRKAAGGNQPQHF. The CDR3 region has the DNA TGTGCCTGGGGGAGGAAGGCCGCGGGAGGCAATCAGCCCCAGCATTTT.

The chain employs TRBV6-5 and TRBJ2-1; D possibly corresponds to TRBD2 (5 bases). This CDR3 is 13 amino acids long. From germline, CDR1 is MNHEY and CDR2 SVGAGI. The V end lost 4 bases, the J end lost 7 bases, and 11 bases lay between the germline ends. The CDR3 protein is CASSFLSENEQFF. The CDR3 nucleotides are TGTGCCAGCAGTTTTCTTAGCGAGAATGAGCAGTTCTTC.

V gene TRBV11-1 combines with J gene TRBJ2-1; 16 nucleotides line up with TRBD2. Germline assignment: CDR1 SGHAT and CDR2 FQDESV (reference sequence). This CDR3 region has 18 residues. Trimming removed 5 bases from V and 2 bases from J; junction bases left unmatched: 6. CDR3 sequence reads: CASSPGTSGRATYNEQFF. CDR3 DNA sequence: TGTGCCAGCAGCCCGGGGACTAGCGGGAGGGCCACCTACAATGAGCAGTTCTTC. The whole variable domain, remainder taken from reference TRBV11-1 and TRBJ2-1, is EAEVAQSPRYKITEKSQAVAFWCDPISGHATLYWYRQILGQGPELLVQFQDESVVDDSQLPKDRFSAERLKGVDSTLKIQPAELGDSAMYLCASSPGTSGRATYNEQFFGPGTRLTVL.

There are a few counts of this clone. This chain connects TRBV30 to TRBJ2-3; possibly TRBD2 for D (5 bases). Germline loops: CDR1 GTSNPN, CDR2 SVGIG (reference sequence). CDR3 length: 13 residues. Trimming left V 2 bases short and J 0 bases short, with 6 bases between. CDR3 sequence (DNA): TGTGCCTGGAGTACGGGAAGCACAGATACGCAGTATTTT. It translates to CAWSTGSTDTQYF.

This clone was detected a few times. The J gene is TRBJ1-5, the V gene TRBV6-6; TRBD1 agrees at 7 bases. The junction had 4 bases not matched to a gene; V was cut back by 6 bases and J by 5 bases. The germline V gene has CDR1 MNHNY and CDR2 SVGAGI (reference sequence). The CDR3 is made up of 13 amino acids. The CDR3: CASSTQGDQPQHF. CDR3 in DNA: TGTGCCAGCAGCACCCAGGGGGATCAGCCCCAGCATTTT.

V is TRBV7-2 and J is TRBJ2-3, with a weak D call TRBD2 (6 bases). CDR3 length: 14 amino acids. Per germline, CDR1 SGHTA and CDR2 FQGNSA. Trimming stripped 0 bases from V and 2 bases from J, with 6 bases between. The CDR3 DNA sequence: TGTGCCAGCAGCTTAGCGCGGGACACAGATACGCAGTATTTT. This codes for CASSLARDTDTQYF.

The chain is built from TRBV10-3 and TRBJ1-1; D is possibly TRBD1 (6 bases). From germline, CDR1 is ENHRY and CDR2 SYGVKD. V shed 4 bases and J shed 2 bases, with 14 bases lying between them. The CDR3 is 15 residues long. CDR3 nucleotide sequence: TGTGCCATCAGTGGGTTAGGGGGTCCTAACACTGAAGCTTTCTTT. Amino acid sequence: CAISGLGGPNTEAFF.

The chain carries TRBV19 and TRBJ1-1, with D perhaps TRBD1 (6 bases). The germline gives CDR1 LNHDA, CDR2 SQIVND (reference sequence). The V and J ends lost 6 bases and 1 base respectively, with 15 bases between them. The CDR3 contains 15 residues. CDR3 loop: CASRQPGQPNTEAFF. Here the CDR3 DNA reads TGTGCCAGTAGACAACCGGGACAACCGAACACTGAAGCTTTCTTT.

The CDR3 protein is CAISEGGRSSYEQYF. The DNA for the CDR3 is TGTGCCATCAGTGAGGGAGGTAGGAGCTCCTACGAGCAGTACTTC. The chain employs TRBV10-3 and TRBJ2-7; tentative D call: TRBD2 (5 bases). This CDR3 is 15 amino acids long. CDR1 and CDR2 (germline): ENHRY, SYGVKD. V lost 2 bases and J lost 0, with 11 bases in between.

The chain is built from TRBV18 and TRBJ1-1, with D perhaps matching TRBD1 (6 bases). The germline V and J ends were trimmed by 1 base and 1 base, with 7 bases remaining between them. The CDR3 is 14 amino acids. Germline V lookup: CDR1 KGHSH, CDR2 LQKENI. The CDR3 sequence is CASSPQGQNTEAFF. The CDR3 DNA reads as TGTGCCAGCTCACCACAGGGACAGAACACTGAAGCTTTCTTT.

The chain employs TRBV30 and TRBJ2-3, with 7 bases identical to TRBD2. Trimming at V came to 3 bases and at J to 6 bases, leaving 12 bases not matched to a gene. CDR1 is GTSNPN and CDR2 is SVGIG in the germline V gene (reference sequence). CDR3 length equals 15 residues. CDR3 loop: CAWRGLRGSSDTQYF. The CDR3 nucleotides are TGTGCCTGGAGAGGGTTGCGGGGGTCCTCGGATACGCAGTATTTT. The full variable domain, rest sourced from reference TRBV30 and TRBJ2-3, is SQTIHQWPATLVQPVGSPLSLECTVEGTSNPNLYWYRQAAGRGLQLLFYSVGIGQISSEVPQNLSASRPQDRQFILSSKKLLLSDSGFYLCAWRGLRGSSDTQYFGPGTRLTVL.

This clone occurred a few times. This rearrangement joins TRBV5-1 to TRBJ2-5; TRBD1 aligns across 7 bases. Trimming at V came to 0 bases and at J to 1 base, leaving 0 bases not matched to a gene. The CDR3 is 14 amino acids. Germline loops: CDR1 SGHRS, CDR2 YFSETQ. The CDR3 nucleotides read TGCGCCAGCAGCTTGGGGACAGGCCAAGAGACCCAGTACTTC. Translating gives CASSLGTGQETQYF.

V gene TRBV7-2 combines with J gene TRBJ2-7, with 9 bases identical to TRBD1. CDR1 and CDR2 (germline): SGHTA, FQGNSA. The length of the CDR3 is 15 residues. Unmatched junction bases numbered 8, after V lost 6 bases and J lost 2 bases. CDR3 protein: CASSGPGTGTYEQYF. CDR3 coding DNA: TGTGCCAGCAGTGGGCCCGGGACAGGGACCTACGAGCAGTACTTC.

The gene calls are TRBV29-1 and TRBJ1-2, with TRBD1 matching 7 bases. The CDR3 is 12 amino acids. V was pared by 8 bases and J by 10 bases, with 13 bases of the junction left unmatched. CDR1 SQVTM and CDR2 ANQGSEA come from the germline V gene. The CDR3 spells CSIRTGSLTYTF. The DNA of the CDR3 is TGCAGCATTAGGACAGGCTCGTTGACCTACACCTTC.

The chain is built from TRBV4-3 and TRBJ2-3; D perhaps matches TRBD2 (6 bases). The germline V and J ends were trimmed by 0 bases and 0 bases, with 16 bases remaining between them. In germline, CDR1 is LGHNA, CDR2 YSLEER. The CDR3 sequence is 18 residues long. CDR3 residues: CASSQDHFWTTSTDTQYF. The CDR3 bases are TGCGCCAGCAGCCAAGATCATTTTTGGACTACTAGCACAGATACGCAGTATTTT.

The chain links TRBV29-1 to TRBJ2-1; TRBD1 agrees at 10 bases. V gave up 7 bases and J gave up 1 base; unmatched junction bases: 7. The CDR3 contains 15 residues. CDR1 is SQVTM and CDR2 is ANQGSEA in the germline V gene. The chain's CDR3 is CSALGTGVSYNEQFF. The DNA for the CDR3 is TGCAGCGCACTGGGGACAGGGGTGTCCTACAATGAGCAGTTCTTC.

The V and J genes are TRBV4-1 and TRBJ2-7; 8 bases line up with TRBD2. J lost 4 bases, V lost 0 bases, and 2 bases had no gene match. Germline CDR1 reads MGHRA; CDR2 reads YSYEKL. The CDR3 extends over 14 amino acids. CDR3 sequence: CASSQEAGEYEQYF. In DNA, the CDR3 is TGCGCCAGCAGCCAAGAAGCGGGAGAGTACGAGCAGTACTTC.

This clone was seen a handful of times. This CDR3 reads CASSLGAVAGYTDTQYF. CDR3 nucleotide sequence: TGTGCCAGCAGCTTAGGAGCGGTAGCGGGGTACACAGATACGCAGTATTTT. The chain links TRBV7-2 to TRBJ2-3; the match to TRBD2 covers 8 bases. The V gene's germline CDR1 is SGHTA and CDR2 FQGNSA. V shed 1 base, J shed 2 bases, and the junction held 8 bases outside the gene matches. The CDR3 has 17 amino acids.